A single sample is the source of the 22 T cell receptor beta chains below, sequenced in a study of blood T cell repertoires in COVID-19. The repertoire was sequenced with immunoSEQ multiplex PCR; TCRdb's copy has only in-frame clones and lacks some. The sample holds roughly 200,000 clones, around nine tenths seen once. The sequenced sample was peripheral blood. The receptor set was obtained from a man in his fifties or sixties who had recovered from COVID-19.

In this sample, this clone turned up once. The chain combines TRBV5-1 with TRBJ2-5, with 8 bases identical to TRBD1. This CDR3 has 12 amino acids. Germline CDR1 and CDR2: SGHRS and YFSETQ. Trimming at V came to 9 bases and at J to 2 bases, leaving 3 bases not matched to a gene. The CDR3 loop reads CATRQGQETQYF. The DNA of the CDR3 is TGCGCCACCAGACAGGGGCAAGAGACCCAGTACTTC.

The chain is built from TRBV2 and TRBJ2-5; 15 bases map to TRBD2. The CDR3 covers 17 residues. Germline CDR1 SNHLY, CDR2 FYNNEI. The junction had 6 bases not matched to a gene; V was cut back by 5 bases and J by 2 bases. The CDR3 reads CASSSGTSGGRQETQYF. The CDR3 DNA sequence: TGTGCCAGCAGTTCCGGGACTAGCGGGGGGAGACAAGAGACCCAGTACTTC.

The chain employs TRBV11-2 and TRBJ1-5; TRBD1 aligns across 9 bases. J gave up 6 bases and V 3 bases, and 3 bases lay outside the gene matches. The length of the CDR3 is 14 residues. CDR1 and CDR2 (germline): SGHAT, FQNNGV. Here the CDR3 DNA reads TGTGCCAGCAGCTTGGACAGGGGAAGTCAGCCCCAGCATTTT. Its protein is CASSLDRGSQPQHF. Looking up the rest from reference TRBV11-2 and TRBJ1-5 gives the full variable domain: EAGVAQSPRYKIIEKRQSVAFWCNPISGHATLYWYQQILGQGPKLLIQFQNNGVVDDSQLPKDRFSAERLKGVDSTLKIQPAKLEDSAVYLCASSLDRGSQPQHFGDGTRLSIL.

This sequence joins TRBV7-9 and TRBJ2-1; D gene uncertain. The V gene's germline CDR1 is SEHNR and CDR2 FQNEAQ (reference sequence). There are 16 residues in the CDR3. Trimming removed 5 bases at V and 8 bases at J, with 22 bases between. The CDR3: CASSPFQASRKDEQFF. Here the CDR3 DNA reads TGTGCCAGCAGCCCATTCCAAGCGTCGCGAAAGGATGAGCAGTTCTTC.

The sample holds one count of this clone. This rearrangement joins TRBV18 to TRBJ1-5; TRBD1 is a possible D gene (5 bases). The V end lost 6 bases, the J end lost 1 base, and 10 bases lay between the germline ends. Germline V CDR1 and CDR2: KGHSH, LQKENI. The CDR3 runs to 14 residues. CDR3 residues: CASSRGTSNQPQHF. As DNA, the CDR3 is TGTGCCAGCTCCCGGGGGACGAGCAATCAGCCCCAGCATTTT. The full variable domain, its missing parts supplied by reference TRBV18 and TRBJ1-5, is NAGVMQNPRHLVRRRGQEARLRCSPMKGHSHVYWYRQLPEEGLKFMVYLQKENIIDESGMPKERFSAEFPKEGPSILRIQQVVRGDSAAYFCASSRGTSNQPQHFGDGTRLSIL.

The V call is TRBV27, the J call TRBJ2-1, with D maybe TRBD2 (6 bases). The ends were cut back, 10 bases at V and 4 bases at J, with 11 bases in the middle. This CDR3 is 12 amino acids long. Per the germline V gene, CDR1 is MNHEY and CDR2 is SMNVEV (reference sequence). The DNA of the CDR3 is TGTGCCACCAGAGGGACTTACAATGAGCAGTTCTTC. This gives the protein CATRGTYNEQFF.

The chain employs TRBV20-1 and TRBJ2-3; 11 bases are a match to TRBD2. The junction had 9 bases not matched to a gene; V was cut back by 3 bases and J by 1 base. The CDR3 extends over 17 amino acids. From germline, CDR1 is DFQATT and CDR2 SNEGSKA (reference sequence). The CDR3 here is CSASRGSGRAGTDTQYF. The DNA for the CDR3 is TGCAGTGCTAGTCGAGGTAGCGGGAGGGCCGGCACAGATACGCAGTATTTT.

The J gene is TRBJ1-5, the V gene TRBV3-1 (or the pseudogene TRBV3-2); the D is unclear. The germline V and J ends were trimmed by 1 base and 2 bases, with 6 bases remaining between them. The CDR3 runs 14 residues. Per germline, CDR1 LGHDT and CDR2 YNNKEL (reference sequence). The CDR3 DNA reads TGTGCCAGCAGCCAAGTGGCAGGCAATCAGCCCCAGCATTTT. It specifies CASSQVAGNQPQHF.

The genes are TRBV5-5 and TRBJ2-7; D possibly corresponds to TRBD2 (6 bases). The CDR3 sequence is 14 residues long. The germline gives CDR1 SGHKS, CDR2 YYEKEE (reference sequence). Trimming pared 2 bases from V and 2 bases from J, leaving 11 bases between. CDR3: CASSLVGGAYEQYF. The CDR3 coding sequence is TGTGCCAGCAGCTTAGTAGGCGGGGCCTACGAGCAGTACTTC.

The chain combines TRBV6-5 with TRBJ2-1; 8 bases agree with TRBD1. V was clipped by 6 bases and J by 5 bases; unmatched bases: 6. The CDR3 totals 14 residues. The germline V gene has CDR1 MNHEY and CDR2 SVGAGI. This CDR3 reads CASSLDRVNNEQFF. CDR3 bases: TGTGCCAGCAGCCTGGACAGGGTTAACAATGAGCAGTTCTTC.

Many counts were recorded for this clone. The chain links TRBV5-4 to TRBJ1-1; TRBD1 agrees at 8 bases. CDR3 size: 13 residues. J gave up 11 bases and V 3 bases, and 9 bases lay outside the gene matches. Germline values: CDR1 SGHNT, CDR2 YYREEE (reference sequence). The CDR3 region has the DNA TGTGCCAGCAGCTCGGGACAGGCTAGACGGGCTTTCTTT. Translated, it gives CASSSGQARRAFF.

The CDR3 sequence is CASSLEWGVETQYF. CDR3 nucleotide sequence: TGTGCCAGCAGCTTAGAGTGGGGGGTGGAGACCCAGTACTTC. The rearrangement joins TRBV7-8 to TRBJ2-5; D is perhaps TRBD2 (6 bases). Germline-derived CDR1 and CDR2 are SGHVS and FQNEAQ. V dropped 1 base and J dropped 5 bases, with 11 bases sitting between them. The CDR3 is 14 amino acids.

The chain is built from TRBV29-1 and TRBJ1-4, with 10 bases fitting TRBD1. After removal of 0 bases from V and 8 bases from J, the junction contained 6 bases not matched to a gene. The CDR3 loop spans 15 amino acids. Germline V gene lookup returns CDR1 SQVTM and CDR2 ANQGSEA. Here the CDR3 DNA reads TGCAGCGTTGAAGATCGAGACAGGGGGCTCGAAAAACTGTTTTTT. Its protein is CSVEDRDRGLEKLFF. Supplemented by reference TRBV29-1 and TRBJ1-4, the full variable domain reads SAVISQKPSRDICQRGTSLTIQCQVDSQVTMMFWYRQQPGQSLTLIATANQGSEATYESGFVIDKFPISRPNLTFSTLTVSNMSPEDSSIYLCSVEDRDRGLEKLFFGSGTQLSVL.

This clone was observed a few times. The chain links TRBV19 to TRBJ2-7; D is perhaps TRBD1 (6 bases). The ends were cut back, 3 bases at V and 4 bases at J, with 10 bases in the middle. The CDR3 length is 13 residues. Germline CDR1 is LNHDA and CDR2 is SQIVND (reference sequence). CDR3 in DNA: TGTGCCAGTAGTATGGCGAGGGGGTACGAGCAGTACTTC. Protein product: CASSMARGYEQYF. The complete variable domain, with remaining parts taken from reference TRBV19 and TRBJ2-7, reads DGGITQSPKYLFRKEGQNVTLSCEQNLNHDAMYWYRQDPGQGLRLIYYSQIVNDFQKGDIAEGYSVSREKKESFPLTVTSAQKNPTAFYLCASSMARGYEQYFGPGTRLTVT.

The chain recombines TRBV6-5 with TRBJ1-1; 7 nucleotides agree with TRBD1. The CDR3 contains 14 residues. Germline lookup yields CDR1 MNHEY and CDR2 SVGAGI. The trim removed 6 bases at V and 4 bases at J, leaving 8 bases unmatched. For the CDR3, the DNA is TGTGCCAGCAGCCTAGACAGGGCAGTCACTGAAGCTTTCTTT. Its protein is CASSLDRAVTEAFF.

This rearrangement joins TRBV28 to TRBJ2-3; 13 bases line up with TRBD2. After removal of 2 bases from V and 8 bases from J, the junction contained 4 bases not matched to a gene. This CDR3 has 15 residues. The germline V gene encodes CDR1 MDHEN and CDR2 SYDVKM. The CDR3 loop reads CASSLGTSGRGTQYF. Here the CDR3 DNA reads TGTGCCAGCAGTTTAGGAACTAGCGGGAGGGGTACGCAGTATTTT.

The chain recombines TRBV5-4 with TRBJ2-2; TRBD1 is a possible D gene (6 bases). The CDR3 is made up of 14 amino acids. Germline-derived CDR1 and CDR2 are SGHNT and YYREEE (reference sequence). Trimming pared 3 bases from V and 2 bases from J, leaving 8 bases between. CDR3 DNA sequence: TGTGCCAGCAGCTCACAGGGAAACACCGGGGAGCTGTTTTTT. Protein sequence: CASSSQGNTGELFF.

The J gene is TRBJ1-1, the V gene TRBV6-5, with TRBD1 identical over 8 bases. CDR1 is MNHEY and CDR2 is SVGAGI in the germline V gene. CDR3 size: 14 residues. V lost 6 bases to trimming and J lost 5 bases; unmatched junction nucleotides: 8. The CDR3 loop reads CASSTRTGMTEAFF. CDR3 sequence (DNA): TGTGCCAGCAGCACTCGGACAGGGATGACTGAAGCTTTCTTT.

This clone occurred a few times. The J gene is TRBJ2-1, the V gene TRBV2; no definite D call. The CDR3 covers 13 residues. Germline CDR1 reads SNHLY; CDR2 reads FYNNEI. The germline V and J ends were trimmed by 2 bases and 9 bases, with 11 bases remaining between them. As DNA, the CDR3 is TGTGCCAGCAGTGAAATCAGGTTAAGTGAGCAGTTCTTC. Translation: CASSEIRLSEQFF. The variable domain in full, with the rest retrieved from reference TRBV2 and TRBJ2-1, is EPEVTQTPSHQVTQMGQEVILRCVPISNHLYFYWYRQILGQKVEFLVSFYNNEISEKSEIFDDQFSVERPDGSNFTLKIRSTKLEDSAMYFCASSEIRLSEQFFGPGTRLTVL.

The chain uses TRBV10-2 and TRBJ1-4, with a possible D match to TRBD1 (5 bases). V dropped 4 bases and J dropped 0 bases, with 15 bases sitting between them. The V gene's germline CDR1 is WSHSY and CDR2 SAAADI. The CDR3 totals 17 residues. CDR3 nucleotides: TGCGCCAGCAGTGCATGGGGGGGGGAGCCAACTAATGAAAAACTGTTTTTT. It encodes CASSAWGGEPTNEKLFF.

J is TRBJ1-2 and V is TRBV30; 8 bases are a match to TRBD1. CDR3 length: 15 residues. CDR1 is GTSNPN, CDR2 SVGIG, per germline (reference sequence). The V gene end was trimmed by 0 bases and the J gene end by 4 bases; junction bases not matched to a gene: 7. The CDR3 DNA reads TGTGCCTGGAGTGTAGCACAGGGGGTAATCTATGGCTACACCTTC. Residues: CAWSVAQGVIYGYTF. Full variable domain (missing parts from reference TRBV30 and TRBJ1-2): SQTIHQWPATLVQPVGSPLSLECTVEGTSNPNLYWYRQAAGRGLQLLFYSVGIGQISSEVPQNLSASRPQDRQFILSSKKLLLSDSGFYLCAWSVAQGVIYGYTFGSGTRLTVV.

The CDR3 coding sequence is TGCGCCAGCAGCAAGACAGACTCTGGAAACACCATATATTTT. Its protein product is CASSKTDSGNTIYF. The V and J genes are TRBV5-1 and TRBJ1-3, with D possibly matching TRBD1 (5 bases). This CDR3 is 14 amino acids long. Germline values: CDR1 SGHRS, CDR2 YFSETQ. Trimming took 4 bases from V and 0 from J, leaving 8 bases between them.